This T cell receptor (beta chain) originates from a study of OX40 agonist ivuxolimab in advanced cancers. General study findings and limits: Antigen specificity of clonally expanded peripheral T cells was not established. Clonal expansion was seen in CD4+ and CD8+ blood T cells by week 6 at 0.1 to 3.0 mg/kg.

The data were produced by immunoSEQ multiplex PCR, yet TCRdb's version contains in-frame clones alone and is incomplete. The sample lists 45,000 to 50,000 clones, about 92% occurring once. For this clone: Antigen: not known.

The study sampled blood at baseline, cycle 4 day 1, and cycle 7 day 1. The source is an adult with an advanced solid tumor such as melanoma, head and neck, liver or kidney cancer. Sample: CD4+ or CD8+ T cells sorted from blood, taken in a trial of the OX40 agonist ivuxolimab.

The CDR3 bases are TGCGCCAGCAGCCAAGATCAAGGGGTTAGGTACTACGAGCAGTACTTC. It translates to CASSQDQGVRYYEQYF. The J gene is TRBJ2-7, the V gene TRBV4-3; TRBD1 is a possible D gene (5 bases). CDR3 length: 16 amino acids. The germline V and J ends were trimmed by 0 bases and 3 bases, with 15 bases remaining between them. Germline V gene data show CDR1 as LGHNA and CDR2 as YSLEER.